Listed below are T cell receptor beta chains from one sample, sequenced in a study of control samples from healthy donors and cancer patients. Using immunoSEQ multiplex PCR, the repertoire was profiled, and TCRdb retains in-frame clones only, with some absent. Of 100,000 to 150,000 clones in the sample, about 94% were seen once. Specimen: blood. All receptors come from a man in his thirties or forties in good health. Each CDR3 is given with its conserved first and last residue. The order of the fields is V gene, D gene, J gene, clone size, CDR3 DNA, CDR3 protein. The D gene is left open where the match is weak. A clone size is listed for some rows: how often the clone was seen (once, few, many), or a class if it is expanded.

TRBV28	-	TRBJ1-5	-	TGTGCCAGCACCTTATTGCCCACAGGGCCCCAGCATTTT	CASTLLPTGPQHF
TRBV6-2/TRBV6-3	-	TRBJ1-1	-	TGTGCCAGCAGTTGGACGGCGAACACTGAAGCTTTCTTT	CASSWTANTEAFF
TRBV9	-	TRBJ2-3	-	TGTGCCAGCAGCGTAGCGGGGACAGATACGCAGTATTTT	CASSVAGTDTQYF
TRBV5-1	-	TRBJ2-2	-	TGCGCCAGCAGCGAGAGGGTTGGGACCGGGGAGCTGTTTTTT	CASSERVGTGELFF
TRBV7-6	TRBD1	TRBJ2-7	-	TGTGCCAGCAGCTTGACAGGGTCCGGTGACTACGAGCAGTACTTC	CASSLTGSGDYEQYF
TRBV9	-	TRBJ2-1	once	TGTGCCAGCAGCGTAGGAGGGGGAGGTGGGTGGAATGAGCAGTTCTTC	CASSVGGGGGWNEQFF
TRBV3-1/TRBV3-2	-	TRBJ1-5	-	TGTGCCAGCAGCCAAGTAAATGGGAAGGGGCTTAGCAATCAGCCCCAGCATTTT	CASSQVNGKGLSNQPQHF
TRBV3-1/TRBV3-2	TRBD1	TRBJ2-7	-	TGTGCCAGCAGCCAAGTTGGGTACCGGGGACAGCTATACGAGCAGTACTTC	CASSQVGYRGQLYEQYF
TRBV5-1	TRBD1	TRBJ1-6	-	TGCGCCAGCAGAGAGGACAGGGGGTCCTATAATTCACCCCTCCACTTT	CASREDRGSYNSPLHF
TRBV4-3	TRBD2	TRBJ2-7	-	TGCGCCAGCAGCCACTCGACTAGCGGGGGGGACTACGAGCAGTACTTC	CASSHSTSGGDYEQYF
TRBV7-9	-	TRBJ1-6	-	TGTGCCAGCAAAGCAGGGAGCTCCTATAATTCACCCCTCCACTTT	CASKAGSSYNSPLHF
TRBV10-3	-	TRBJ1-1	-	TGTGCCATCAGTGAGTCGAGACGACAGAGGGCCCAGGGCACTGAAGCTTTCTTT	CAISESRRQRAQGTEAFF
TRBV5-1	-	TRBJ1-1	-	TGCGCCAGCAGCTTGGACGCGGGGTACGGGAACACTGAAGCTTTCTTT	CASSLDAGYGNTEAFF
TRBV19	-	TRBJ1-3	-	TGTGCCAGTACCCCCTGGGGGGTGAGCTCTGGAAACACCATATATTTT	CASTPWGVSSGNTIYF
TRBV6-5	-	TRBJ1-2	-	TGTGCCAGCGCACGTCGGGAGACCCTCAACTATGGCTACACCTTC	CASARRETLNYGYTF
TRBV2	-	TRBJ1-6	-	TGTGCCAGCAGTGAAGAGGTGGCAGGAGCTTCACCCCTCCACTTT	CASSEEVAGASPLHF
TRBV5-1	-	TRBJ2-7	-	TGCGCCAGCAGCGGGGGGCAGGGGGGCAACGAGCAGTACTTC	CASSGGQGGNEQYF
TRBV7-2	TRBD2	TRBJ2-1	-	TGTGCCAGCAGCTTAGCGCGGCGGGGGGAGGGTGAGCAGTTCTTC	CASSLARRGEGEQFF
TRBV9	TRBD2	TRBJ2-3	-	TGTGCCAGCAGCCCCCGGTTAGCGGGCCTCACAGATACGCAGTATTTT	CASSPRLAGLTDTQYF
TRBV6-2/TRBV6-3	-	TRBJ1-1	few	TGTGCCAGCAGTTACTTAATGAACACTGAAGCTTTCTTT	CASSYLMNTEAFF
TRBV25-1	-	TRBJ1-1	-	TGTGCCAGCAGTGCCCTCGGGGGGGGCACTGAAGCTTTCTTT	CASSALGGGTEAFF
TRBV29-1	-	TRBJ2-1	-	TGCAGCGTTGAAGCCCGTGGTCCGGGGTTCAATGAGCAGTTCTTC	CSVEARGPGFNEQFF
TRBV19	-	TRBJ1-5	-	TGTGCCAGCAAGGGGGGGTCGTATAGCAATCAGCCCCAGCATTTT	CASKGGSYSNQPQHF
TRBV11-2	TRBD2	TRBJ2-1	-	TGTGCCAGCAGCTTAGGTCCTAGCGGGGGATACAATGAGCAGTTCTTC	CASSLGPSGGYNEQFF
TRBV18	-	TRBJ1-2	-	TGTGCCAGCTCACCCCCTAACTATGGCTACACCTTC	CASSPPNYGYTF
TRBV19	-	TRBJ1-5	-	TGTGCCAGTAGTATAGGAGAGGCTAGCAATCAGCCCCAGCATTTT	CASSIGEASNQPQHF
TRBV5-4	-	TRBJ2-7	-	TGTGCCAGCAGCTTGGTGGCAGGTGGGTCCTACGAGCAGTACTTC	CASSLVAGGSYEQYF
TRBV6-6	TRBD1	TRBJ2-7	-	TGTGCCAGCAGGCCGGCCATCGGGACAGGAGACTACGAGCAGTACTTC	CASRPAIGTGDYEQYF
TRBV11-1	-	TRBJ2-1	-	TGTGCCAGCAGCTTAGAGGCAGGCTACAATGAGCAGTTCTTC	CASSLEAGYNEQFF